This entry features one TCR beta chain sequence. Its antigen is unknown. The sample belongs to a study of cytomegalovirus exposure and HLA in healthy donors. Study-wide results and caveats: Per a later analysis, about 17,000 TCR beta sequences showed association with HLA alleles at 0.05 false discovery rate. The study labeled about 160 TCR beta chains cytomegalovirus-associated. In a later analysis, an Asian-associated ancestry cluster reportedly showed fewer N-insertions than the roughly 700-donor mean. For cytomegalovirus status, the classifier reportedly gave diagnoses with high specificity and sensitivity.

PCR primers comprised 60 Vbeta and 13 Jbeta primers. TCRdb's copy holds only in-frame clones and misses some; the assay was immunoSEQ multiplex PCR. The table records around 130,000 clones, about 69% of them present only once. The V gene lost 5 bases and the J gene lost 0 bases, with 8 bases spanning the gap. The germline V gene has CDR1 MDHEN and CDR2 SYDVKM. This CDR3 has 14 residues. This chain links TRBV28 with TRBJ1-5; tentative D call: TRBD1 (6 bases). The origin of this receptor is a man younger than 45 in good health and CMV-seronegative. Source material: PBMCs. CDR3 loop: CASSQGYSNQPQHF. CDR3 nucleotides: TGTGCCAGCAGTCAGGGGTATAGCAATCAGCCCCAGCATTTT.